The TCR beta chain under discussion was sequenced for a study of blood T cell repertoires in COVID-19. Study-level information: Samples of COVID-19 (acute and convalescent) were obtained from the United States, Italy and Spain.

In assigning cohorts, the study relied on participant-reported clinical history. This CDR3 has 14 amino acids. Germline-derived CDR1 and CDR2 are MNHEY and SVGAGI. V lost 7 bases to trimming and J lost 3 bases; unmatched junction nucleotides: 7. Clones were read by immunoSEQ multiplex PCR, and TCRdb kept only the in-frame ones, dropping some. Of around 230,000 clones listed, approximately 84% are singletons. The specimen was PBMCs or T cells enriched from blood (not recorded which). This clonotype was obtained from a woman in her thirties or forties with acute COVID-19. The chain has TRBV6-5 and TRBJ2-7; TRBD2 aligns across 9 bases. Here the CDR3 DNA reads TGTGCCAGCACCTTGGGTAGCGGGGGCTACGAGCAGTACTTC. Translation: CASTLGSGGYEQYF.